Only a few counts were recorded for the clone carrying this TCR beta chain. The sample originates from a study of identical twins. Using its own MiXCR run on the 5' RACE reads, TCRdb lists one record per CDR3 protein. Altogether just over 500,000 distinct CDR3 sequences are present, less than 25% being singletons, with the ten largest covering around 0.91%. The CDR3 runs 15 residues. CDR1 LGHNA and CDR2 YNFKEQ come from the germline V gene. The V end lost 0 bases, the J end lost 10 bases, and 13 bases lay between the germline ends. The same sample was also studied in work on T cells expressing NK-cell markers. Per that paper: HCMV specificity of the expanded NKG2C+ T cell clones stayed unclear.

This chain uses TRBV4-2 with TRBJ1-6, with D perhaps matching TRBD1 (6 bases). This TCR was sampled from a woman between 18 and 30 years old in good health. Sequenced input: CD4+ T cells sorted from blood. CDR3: CASSQDPTGWSPLHF. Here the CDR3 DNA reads TGTGCCAGCAGCCAAGATCCTACAGGGTGGTCACCCCTCCACTTT.